Below are 21 T cell receptor beta chains sequenced from a single sample in a study of T cell responses to AZD1222 COVID-19 vaccine. Produced via immunoSEQ multiplex PCR; TCRdb's table is partial and in-frame only. The repertoire holds roughly 100,000 clones, with 80% to 90% as singletons. The sample consisted of peripheral blood, taken on day 0 of AZD1222 vaccination. These receptors were collected from an adult in good health.

This rearrangement joins TRBV3-1 (or the pseudogene TRBV3-2) to TRBJ1-3; no definite D call. The CDR3 totals 13 residues. Germline assignment: CDR1 LGHDT and CDR2 YNNKEL (reference sequence). The ends were cut back, 4 bases at V and 4 bases at J, with 8 bases in the middle. The CDR3 loop reads CASSPYSGNTIYF. CDR3 sequence (DNA): TGTGCCAGCAGCCCGTATTCGGGAAACACCATATATTTT.

J is TRBJ1-6 and V is TRBV21-1; the D segment call TRBD1 is taken from the table without a DNA check. TRBV21-1 is marked as a pseudogene. This CDR3 region has 13 residues. As DNA, the CDR3 is TGTGCCAGCAGGAACAGGGGCTATGCACCCCTCCACTTT. It translates to CASRNRGYAPLHF.

The rearrangement joins TRBV4-1 to TRBJ2-3, with D possibly TRBD1 on 5 matching bases. CDR3 length: 15 amino acids. In germline, CDR1 is MGHRA, CDR2 YSYEKL. The V end was cut by 0 bases, the J end by 7 bases, with 14 bases between. Here the CDR3 DNA reads TGCGCCAGCAGCCAAGATTTAGTAGGGGCCAATACGCAGTATTTT. It yields the protein CASSQDLVGANTQYF.

The rearrangement uses TRBV6-5 and TRBJ1-2, with 12 bases identical to TRBD1. This CDR3 spans 14 amino acids. Per germline, CDR1 MNHEY and CDR2 SVGAGI. With 0 bases clipped from V and 7 bases from J, the junction kept 0 bases outside the gene matches. The CDR3 is CASSYSGQGAGYTF. CDR3 coding DNA: TGTGCCAGCAGTTACTCGGGACAGGGGGCTGGCTACACCTTC.

This clone was recorded once. The chain carries TRBV30 and TRBJ2-7, with a possible D match to TRBD2 (6 bases). The CDR3 covers 14 residues. V lost 4 bases and J lost 0, with 13 bases in between. Germline CDR1 and CDR2: GTSNPN and SVGIG (reference sequence). CDR3 nucleotide sequence: TGTGCCTGGACAAGGGGAGGTAGCTCCTACGAGCAGTACTTC. Residues: CAWTRGGSSYEQYF.

This rearrangement joins TRBV11-1 to TRBJ2-7; 9 nucleotides match TRBD1. Germline V gene lookup returns CDR1 SGHAT and CDR2 FQDESV (reference sequence). This CDR3 spans 14 amino acids. J gave up 5 bases and V 3 bases, and 5 bases lay outside the gene matches. The CDR3 nucleotides are TGTGCCAGCAGCTTCAGAACAGGGGGCGACGAGCAGTACTTC. This translates into CASSFRTGGDEQYF.

CDR3 sequence: CASSLQGPLVGYTF. CDR3 bases: TGTGCCAGCAGCTTACAGGGCCCCCTGGTCGGCTACACCTTC. V and J are TRBV5-6 and TRBJ1-2; D is perhaps TRBD1 (6 bases). Germline loops: CDR1 SGHDT, CDR2 YYEEEE. The CDR3 contains 14 residues. V lost 2 bases, J lost 8 bases, and 16 bases lay in between.

The chain carries TRBV7-8 and TRBJ1-1; unclear D gene. CDR1 is SGHVS, CDR2 FQNEAQ, per germline. Trimming pared 1 base from V and 8 bases from J, leaving 8 bases between. The CDR3 runs 12 residues. CDR3: CASSLVGLEAFF. CDR3 DNA sequence: TGTGCCAGCAGCTTAGTTGGGTTAGAAGCTTTCTTT.

Worth noting for this clone: The sample holds other DNA sequences that translate to the same CDR3. The genes are TRBV11-3 and TRBJ1-3; D is possibly TRBD1 (6 bases). The ends were cut back, 1 base at V and 0 bases at J, with 7 bases in the middle. The CDR3 spans 15 residues. CDR1 is SGHNT and CDR2 is YENEEA in the germline V gene. CDR3 DNA: TGTGCCAGCAGCTTAGGGACAGACTCTGGAAACACCATATATTTT. This translates into CASSLGTDSGNTIYF. The variable domain in full, with the rest retrieved from reference TRBV11-3 and TRBJ1-3, is EAGVVQSPRYKIIEKKQPVAFWCNPISGHNTLYWYLQNLGQGPELLIRYENEEAVDDSQLPKDRFSAERLKGVDSTLKIQPAELGDSAVYLCASSLGTDSGNTIYFGEGSWLTVV.

There are a few counts of this clone. The chain carries TRBV3-1 (or the pseudogene TRBV3-2) and TRBJ1-2; D might be TRBD1 (5 bases). Trimming left V 5 bases short and J 7 bases short, with 14 bases between. Germline V CDR1 and CDR2: LGHDT, YNNKEL (reference sequence). The CDR3 length is 13 residues. This CDR3 is CASSKSSGSGYTF. The CDR3, as DNA: TGTGCCAGCAGCAAGTCGTCAGGGAGTGGCTACACCTTC.

The CDR3 DNA sequence: TGTGCCAGCAGCCCCAACGCGAACACCGGGGAGCTGTTTTTT. Amino acids: CASSPNANTGELFF. The chain couples TRBV7-9 to TRBJ2-2, with D uncertain. CDR1 SEHNR and CDR2 FQNEAQ come from the germline V gene (reference sequence). The CDR3 consists of 14 residues. V lost 5 bases and J 0 bases, leaving 7 bases between the germline ends.

The rearrangement uses TRBV4-3 and TRBJ1-3; no definite D call. The germline V and J ends were trimmed by 7 bases and 4 bases, with 17 bases remaining between them. CDR1 is LGHNA and CDR2 is YSLEER in the germline V gene. This CDR3 has 15 residues. The CDR3 sequence is CASTSDSIGGNTIYF. The DNA for the CDR3 is TGCGCCAGCACCTCCGACTCCATTGGCGGAAACACCATATATTTT.

The J gene is TRBJ2-3, the V gene TRBV25-1; 7 bases are shared with TRBD2. This CDR3 region has 15 residues. The germline V gene has CDR1 MGHDK and CDR2 SYGVNS. The ends lost 5 bases at V and 1 base at J; junction bases unmatched: 6. CDR3 sequence (DNA): TGTGCCAGCAGTCAGCGGGATAGACGCACAGATACGCAGTATTTT. Translation: CASSQRDRRTDTQYF.

The rearrangement uses TRBV4-1 and TRBJ2-5, with D uncertain. The CDR3 totals 15 residues. Germline V gives CDR1 MGHRA, CDR2 YSYEKL. Trimming removed 4 bases from V and 1 base from J, with 13 bases in between. The CDR3 DNA reads TGCGCCAGCAGCCCTTACGGGCAGACCCAAGAGACCCAGTACTTC. The encoded protein is CASSPYGQTQETQYF.

The chain carries TRBV9 and TRBJ2-2; 9 nucleotides match TRBD1. V gave up 3 bases and J gave up 3 bases; unmatched junction bases: 6. From germline, CDR1 is SGDLS and CDR2 YYNGEE. This CDR3 region has 16 residues. DNA of the CDR3: TGTGCCAGCAGCGGCACAGGGGGCTGGGACACCGGGGAGCTGTTTTTT. It is translated as CASSGTGGWDTGELFF. The variable domain in full, completed from reference TRBV9 and TRBJ2-2, reads DSGVTQTPKHLITATGQRVTLRCSPRSGDLSVYWYQQSLDQGLQFLIQYYNGEERAKGNILERFSAQQFPDLHSELNLSSLELGDSALYFCASSGTGGWDTGELFFGEGSRLTVL.

The V and J genes are TRBV6-5 and TRBJ2-7; D possibly corresponds to TRBD1 (5 bases). V lost 6 bases to trimming and J lost 6 bases, with 18 bases between them. CDR1 and CDR2 (germline): MNHEY, SVGAGI. The CDR3 is made up of 14 amino acids. The CDR3 here is CASSQGSLSSEQYF. DNA for the CDR3: TGTGCCAGCAGCCAGGGAAGCCTCAGTAGCGAGCAGTACTTC.

The chain has TRBV6-5 and TRBJ1-1; D ambiguous. Germline lookup yields CDR1 MNHEY and CDR2 SVGAGI. V lost 2 bases and J 11 bases, leaving 12 bases between the germline ends. This CDR3 is built from 12 residues. The CDR3 loop is CASSYLRGTAFF. The DNA for the CDR3 is TGTGCCAGCAGTTACCTGAGAGGTACGGCTTTCTTT.

V and J are TRBV30 and TRBJ1-5; possibly TRBD1 for D (5 bases). The length of the CDR3 is 13 residues. Trimming took off 0 bases at V and 7 bases at J, with 10 bases between the two ends. Germline CDR1 GTSNPN, CDR2 SVGIG (reference sequence). DNA of the CDR3: TGTGCCTGGAGTGTGGAGGGGAGGCAGCCCCAGCATTTT. Its translation: CAWSVEGRQPQHF.

The chain is built from TRBV29-1 and TRBJ1-1; no firm D call. Trimming stripped 8 bases from V and 0 bases from J, with 16 bases between. This CDR3 region has 14 residues. The germline CDR1 and CDR2 sequences are SQVTM and ANQGSEA. The CDR3 DNA reads as TGCAGCCTGGTTGATCCTATTATGAACACTGAAGCTTTCTTT. It specifies CSLVDPIMNTEAFF.

The sample holds one count of this clone. The chain combines TRBV9 with TRBJ2-7; no firm D call. The germline V and J ends were trimmed by 0 bases and 1 base, with 8 bases remaining between them. The CDR3 is made up of 14 amino acids. Germline CDR1 reads SGDLS; CDR2 reads YYNGEE. This chain's CDR3 is CASSVVPGSYEQYF. As DNA, the CDR3 is TGTGCCAGCAGCGTAGTACCAGGATCCTACGAGCAGTACTTC. Drawing the rest from reference TRBV9 and TRBJ2-7, the complete variable domain is DSGVTQTPKHLITATGQRVTLRCSPRSGDLSVYWYQQSLDQGLQFLIQYYNGEERAKGNILERFSAQQFPDLHSELNLSSLELGDSALYFCASSVVPGSYEQYFGPGTRLTVT.

This chain joins TRBV11-3 and TRBJ1-1, with 7 bases aligning to TRBD1. This CDR3 contains 13 residues. V lost 4 bases and J lost 3; bases outside the gene matches: 2. CDR1 is SGHNT, CDR2 YENEEA, per germline. The CDR3 sequence is CASSSGQYTEAFF. CDR3 bases: TGTGCCAGCAGCTCGGGACAGTACACTGAAGCTTTCTTT.